These 30 T cell receptor beta chains were all obtained from the same sample, sequenced in a study of cytomegalovirus exposure and HLA in healthy donors (dated by TCRdb to about 2017). The method was the immunoSEQ multiplex PCR assay. For the multiplex PCR, a mixture combining 60 forward primers for TCR Vbeta segments and 13 reverse primers for TCR Jbeta segments was used. The immuneACCESS repertoire file appears here via TCRdb, limited to in-frame rearrangements. These files lack a portion of the clones; in checked studies, under half of the deficit traces to unresolved V genes, and the cause of the others is not known. The sample's clone listing holds 130,000 or so clones. The top ten constitute over 1.5% of the sample. The sample taken for sequencing was PBMCs. Receptors originate from a man in his late teens or twenties in good health and CMV-seronegative.

The chain recombines TRBV27 with TRBJ1-6; D not resolved. The germline V and J ends were trimmed by 5 bases and 8 bases, with 10 bases remaining between them. This CDR3 region has 13 residues. The germline gives CDR1 MNHEY, CDR2 SMNVEV (reference sequence). The DNA of the CDR3 is TGTGCCAGCAGTCAGGCGACGGATTCACCCCTCCACTTT. Its translation is CASSQATDSPLHF.

This chain links TRBV7-3 with TRBJ2-1; TRBD2 might be the D (6 bases). The CDR3 sequence is 14 residues long. Germline V gives CDR1 SGHTA, CDR2 FQGTGA. Trimming stripped 4 bases from V and 7 bases from J, with 14 bases between. The CDR3 loop reads CASSSSVLGNEQFF. The CDR3 nucleotides are TGTGCCAGCAGCTCTAGCGTTTTGGGGAATGAGCAGTTCTTC.

The rearrangement uses TRBV5-4 and TRBJ2-7; perhaps TRBD1 as D (6 bases). The CDR3 contains 17 residues. Germline-derived CDR1 and CDR2 are SGHNT and YYREEE (reference sequence). V lost 6 bases to trimming and J lost 4 bases, with 26 bases between them. CDR3 nucleotide sequence: TGTGCCAGCAAGGGGGATAGACATGGGGCGCCGGTTTACGAGCAGTACTTC. It codes for CASKGDRHGAPVYEQYF. Filled out from reference TRBV5-4 and TRBJ2-7, the complete variable domain reads ETGVTQSPTHLIKTRGQQVTLRCSSQSGHNTVSWYQQALGQGPQFIFQYYREEENGRGNFPPRFSGLQFPNYSSELNVNALELDDSALYLCASKGDRHGAPVYEQYFGPGTRLTVT.

The J gene is TRBJ1-2, the V gene TRBV30; D is ambiguous. Germline CDR1 and CDR2: GTSNPN and SVGIG (reference sequence). Trimming pared 3 bases from V and 3 bases from J, leaving 11 bases between. CDR3 length: 13 residues. CDR3 DNA sequence: TGTGCCTGGAGACATCAGGCCCACTATGGCTACACCTTC. As protein: CAWRHQAHYGYTF.

This chain joins TRBV6-1 and TRBJ2-7, with 10 nucleotides matching TRBD1. Germline-derived CDR1 and CDR2 are MNHNS and SASEGT. V dropped 7 bases and J dropped 4; count of bases not matched to a gene: 10. This CDR3 is built from 15 residues. CDR3 residues: CASTILVGQGYEQYF. CDR3 nucleotide sequence: TGTGCCAGCACCATCCTGGTGGGACAGGGGTACGAGCAGTACTTC.

Here the CDR3 DNA reads TGTGCCAGCAGCGTACAGGGGGGCCAGTATGGCTACACCTTC. As protein: CASSVQGGQYGYTF. The chain has TRBV2 and TRBJ1-2; 8 bases map to TRBD1. The CDR3 runs to 14 residues. V trimming: 6 bases; J trimming: 5 bases; junction bases outside the gene matches: 8. Germline V gene data show CDR1 as SNHLY and CDR2 as FYNNEI.

The gene calls are TRBV6-5 and TRBJ2-1; D call uncertain. The V gene lost 6 bases and the J gene lost 10 bases, with 13 bases spanning the gap. CDR1 MNHEY and CDR2 SVGAGI come from the germline V gene. The CDR3 covers 12 residues. The CDR3 sequence: CASRSPIQEQFF. DNA of the CDR3: TGTGCCAGCAGATCCCCGATCCAGGAGCAGTTCTTC.

The chain links TRBV29-1 to TRBJ2-7, with D possibly matching TRBD1 (7 bases). Per the germline V gene, CDR1 is SQVTM and CDR2 is ANQGSEA. V was cut by 4 bases and J by 5 bases, with 12 bases left in between. There are 12 residues in the CDR3. CDR3 sequence: CSVVDREDEQYF. The CDR3 bases are TGCAGCGTTGTAGACAGGGAGGACGAGCAGTACTTC.

V and J are TRBV4-3 and TRBJ2-7; 12 nucleotides match TRBD1. Germline V gives CDR1 LGHNA, CDR2 YSLEER. There are 17 residues in the CDR3. The V and J ends lost 4 bases and 4 bases, in that order; junction bases with no gene match: 11. The CDR3 loop is CASSRAVGQGALYEQYF. The CDR3 bases are TGCGCCAGCAGCCGCGCGGTGGGACAGGGGGCTTTATACGAGCAGTACTTC.

The V gene is TRBV7-2, the J gene TRBJ2-7; 9 nucleotides align to TRBD2. The germline V gene encodes CDR1 SGHTA and CDR2 FQGNSA. There are 17 residues in the CDR3. Unmatched junction bases numbered 12, after V lost 5 bases and J lost 1 base. This CDR3 reads CASSPRRAGGSSYEQYF. CDR3 bases: TGTGCCAGCAGCCCCCGGAGGGCGGGAGGGTCTTCCTACGAGCAGTACTTC. Based on the CDR3 plus reference TRBV7-2 and TRBJ2-7, the full variable domain is GAGVSQSPSNKVTEKGKDVELRCDPISGHTALYWYRQSLGQGLEFLIYFQGNSAPDKSGLPSDRFSAERTGGSVSTLTIQRTQQEDSAVYLCASSPRRAGGSSYEQYFGPGTRLTVT.

J is TRBJ1-1 and V is TRBV7-8, with D hard to call. The CDR3 covers 14 residues. Germline loops: CDR1 SGHVS, CDR2 FQNEAQ. Trimming shortened V by 1 base and J by 4 bases, and 10 bases separated the two germline ends. The CDR3 nucleotides are TGTGCCAGCAGCTTAGGCGGGGTTGCCACTGAAGCTTTCTTT. Translated: CASSLGGVATEAFF.

The V gene is TRBV18, the J gene TRBJ2-3, with 9 bases aligning to TRBD2. In germline, CDR1 is KGHSH, CDR2 LQKENI. The CDR3 spans 16 residues. V was pared by 3 bases and J by 4 bases, with 8 bases of the junction left unmatched. DNA of the CDR3: TGTGCCAGCTCACCGATTGCGGGGGGGTTCGCAGATACGCAGTATTTT. It yields the protein CASSPIAGGFADTQYF.

The V and J genes are TRBV27 and TRBJ2-3; 7 bases fit TRBD2. CDR3 length: 14 residues. Germline CDR1 MNHEY, CDR2 SMNVEV (reference sequence). J gave up 4 bases and V 1 base, and 2 bases lay outside the gene matches. The CDR3 region is CASSLLAGADTQYF. CDR3 sequence (DNA): TGTGCCAGCAGTTTATTAGCGGGTGCAGATACGCAGTATTTT.

This chain connects TRBV2 to TRBJ1-4; TRBD1 might be the D (6 bases). Germline V gene sequence: CDR1 SNHLY, CDR2 FYNNEI. The V end lost 7 bases, the J end lost 2 bases, and 17 bases lay between the germline ends. CDR3 length: 16 residues. Here the CDR3 reads CASTETGGATNEKLFF. The CDR3 coding sequence is TGTGCCAGCACGGAAACTGGGGGGGCGACTAATGAAAAACTGTTTTTT. Full variable domain (missing parts from reference TRBV2 and TRBJ1-4): EPEVTQTPSHQVTQMGQEVILRCVPISNHLYFYWYRQILGQKVEFLVSFYNNEISEKSEIFDDQFSVERPDGSNFTLKIRSTKLEDSAMYFCASTETGGATNEKLFFGSGTQLSVL.

The gene calls are TRBV20-1 and TRBJ1-4; D remains ambiguous. The CDR3 consists of 10 residues. V was shortened by 6 bases and J by 5 bases, with 4 bases between the two germline ends. Germline V gives CDR1 DFQATT, CDR2 SNEGSKA (reference sequence). CDR3 protein: CSARNEKLFF. The CDR3 DNA reads TGCAGTGCGCGGAATGAAAAACTGTTTTTT.

The chain joins TRBV11-3 to TRBJ2-3, with D tentatively TRBD2 (5 bases). Germline CDR1 SGHNT, CDR2 YENEEA. Trimming cost V 4 bases and J 1 base, with 27 bases left between them. The CDR3 is 20 amino acids. CDR3 coding DNA: TGTGCCAGCAGCTCGATGTGGACTTCTACAACCCTTGGGGGCACAGATACGCAGTATTTT. Translation gives CASSSMWTSTTLGGTDTQYF.

The chain is built from TRBV9 and TRBJ1-4; D uncertain. CDR1 and CDR2 (germline): SGDLS, YYNGEE. The CDR3 runs to 14 residues. V shed 4 bases and J shed 8 bases, with 15 bases lying between them. The CDR3 reads CASSHTGGREKLFF. As DNA, the CDR3 is TGTGCCAGCAGCCACACCGGAGGTAGAGAAAAACTGTTTTTT.

V gene TRBV7-2 combines with J gene TRBJ1-2; TRBD1 aligns across 12 bases. The CDR3 runs 14 residues. Germline CDR1 reads SGHTA; CDR2 reads FQGNSA. The V segment lost 6 bases and the J segment 5 bases; nucleotides outside the gene matches: 4. CDR3 in amino acids: CASRGTGGPYGYTF. CDR3 DNA: TGTGCCAGCAGGGGGACAGGGGGCCCTTATGGCTACACCTTC.

The gene calls are TRBV19 and TRBJ2-7; 7 nucleotides agree with TRBD1. The trim removed 4 bases at V and 7 bases at J, leaving 7 bases unmatched. Germline-derived CDR1 and CDR2 are LNHDA and SQIVND (reference sequence). The CDR3 sequence is 13 residues long. The CDR3 DNA reads TGTGCCAGTAGTAGCCGACAGGGATGGGAGCAGTACTTC. It translates to CASSSRQGWEQYF.

This chain connects TRBV5-1 to TRBJ1-5; D is ambiguous. Per the germline V gene, CDR1 is SGHRS and CDR2 is YFSETQ. The ends were cut back, 0 bases at V and 4 bases at J, with 5 bases in the middle. This CDR3 region has 13 residues. CDR3 in DNA: TGCGCCAGCAGCTTGGACGGGAATCAGCCCCAGCATTTT. Residues: CASSLDGNQPQHF.

The chain has TRBV11-2 and TRBJ2-1; D not resolved. The V and J ends lost 5 bases and 8 bases respectively, with 13 bases between them. Germline CDR1 is SGHAT and CDR2 is FQNNGV. The CDR3 spans 13 residues. The CDR3 loop reads CASSPRPADEQFF. In nucleotides, the CDR3 is TGTGCCAGCAGCCCCCGACCCGCGGATGAGCAGTTCTTC.

Concerning this clone itself: At one boundary the junction diverges from the germline segment, which might be a read error. The DNA for the CDR3 is TGTGCTAGCAGCGGGAACCGGGACAGCCTGACCTACGAGCAGTACTTC. This encodes CASSGNRDSLTYEQYF. The V gene is TRBV7-7, the J gene TRBJ2-5; TRBD1 or TRBD2 may be the D gene (7 bases each). The end of the DNA is better explained by TRBJ2-7, so the J call may be wrong. Per the germline V gene, CDR1 is SSHAT and CDR2 is FNYEAQ (reference sequence). The CDR3 is 16 amino acids.

The chain uses TRBV9 and TRBJ2-4, with 8 bases fitting TRBD1. Germline V gives CDR1 SGDLS, CDR2 YYNGEE. The CDR3 consists of 15 residues. J lost 9 bases, V lost 0 bases, and 8 bases had no gene match. As DNA, the CDR3 is TGTGCCAGCAGCGTAGGAGGACAGGGCGCAAGCATTCAGTACTTC. This encodes CASSVGGQGASIQYF.

This chain links TRBV7-2 with TRBJ2-2, with 9 bases matching TRBD2. With 5 bases clipped from V and 6 bases from J, the junction kept 16 bases outside the gene matches. The CDR3 has 18 amino acids. Germline CDR1 reads SGHTA; CDR2 reads FQGNSA. The CDR3 DNA sequence: TGTGCCAGCAGCACCCGTCTCGCGGGGGGGATCGGTTCCGGGGAGCTGTTTTTT. Its protein is CASSTRLAGGIGSGELFF.

This sequence joins TRBV11-2 and TRBJ2-2; D is possibly TRBD2 (5 bases). Germline CDR1 reads SGHAT; CDR2 reads FQNNGV. V lost 5 bases and J lost 7, with 17 bases in between. This CDR3 comprises 15 residues. The CDR3 DNA reads TGTGCCAGCAGCCCGAACGCGGGTCGGCACGGGGAGCTGTTTTTT. As protein: CASSPNAGRHGELFF.

J is TRBJ1-3 and V is TRBV5-6, with a possible D match to TRBD1 (6 bases). Germline V gives CDR1 SGHDT, CDR2 YYEEEE. Deletions cut 2 bases from V and 3 bases from J, with 18 bases between. This CDR3 contains 17 residues. The CDR3 loop reads CASSFFVIGQSGNTIYF. CDR3 nucleotide sequence: TGTGCCAGCAGCTTCTTTGTAATCGGACAGAGTGGAAACACCATATATTTT.

The chain is built from TRBV7-2 and TRBJ1-6, with D uncertain. Germline loops: CDR1 SGHTA, CDR2 FQGNSA. V was pared by 1 base and J by 3 bases, with 4 bases between. The length of the CDR3 is 14 residues. The CDR3 DNA sequence: TGTGCCAGCAGCTTAGATAACTATAATTCACCCCTCCACTTT. Protein: CASSLDNYNSPLHF.

The gene calls are TRBV6-1 and TRBJ1-2; TRBD1 matches 8 bases. The CDR3 is made up of 12 amino acids. Germline loops: CDR1 MNHNS, CDR2 SASEGT. The CDR3 DNA reads TGTACTCTAAGGCAGGGGGCCGGTGGCTACACCTTC. It specifies CTLRQGAGGYTF.

The gene calls are TRBV7-9 and TRBJ2-5; TRBD2 might be the D (5 bases). The CDR3 loop spans 14 amino acids. The ends were cut back, 2 bases at V and 0 bases at J, with 7 bases in the middle. Germline V lookup: CDR1 SEHNR, CDR2 FQNEAQ (reference sequence). In DNA, the CDR3 is TGTGCCAGCAGCTTAACCGGGAACCAAGAGACCCAGTACTTC. Protein product: CASSLTGNQETQYF.

The chain employs TRBV6-1 and TRBJ1-4, with no clear D. Germline V lookup: CDR1 MNHNS, CDR2 SASEGT. Trimming removed 8 bases from V and 10 bases from J, with 17 bases in between. The CDR3 extends over 13 amino acids. CDR3 loop: CASFREGGSKLFF. The CDR3 DNA reads TGTGCCAGCTTTAGGGAGGGAGGTTCAAAACTGTTTTTT.